These 7 T cell receptor beta chains were all obtained from the same sample, sequenced in a study of OX40 agonist ivuxolimab in advanced cancers. This table comes from immunoSEQ multiplex PCR, and its TCRdb copy is limited to in-frame clones, with some not included. The sample lists 70,000 or so clones; around four fifths were seen once. Source: CD4+ or CD8+ T cells sorted from blood, taken in a trial of the OX40 agonist ivuxolimab. The receptor set was obtained from an adult with an advanced solid tumor such as melanoma, head and neck, liver or kidney cancer.

The J gene is TRBJ2-1, the V gene TRBV4-1; 9 nucleotides line up with TRBD2. V lost 5 bases to trimming and J lost 5 bases; unmatched junction nucleotides: 7. CDR3 size: 15 residues. Germline values: CDR1 MGHRA, CDR2 YSYEKL. The CDR3 sequence is CASSNRLADNNEQFF. The CDR3 DNA sequence: TGCGCCAGCAGCAACCGACTAGCGGATAACAATGAGCAGTTCTTC.

This chain connects TRBV19 to TRBJ1-3; perhaps TRBD1 as D (5 bases). The CDR3 is made up of 15 amino acids. Looked up from germline, CDR1 is LNHDA and CDR2 is SQIVND (reference sequence). The V end was cut by 5 bases, the J end by 2 bases, with 13 bases between. CDR3 amino acids: CASSPQGGTGNTIYF. CDR3 bases: TGTGCCAGTAGTCCCCAGGGAGGGACTGGAAACACCATATATTTT.

The genes are TRBV10-1 and TRBJ1-1; unclear D gene. Trimming left V 5 bases short and J 0 bases short, with 7 bases between. The CDR3 sequence is 13 residues long. Germline V gene sequence: CDR1 WNHNN, CDR2 SYGVQD (reference sequence). CDR3 sequence reads: CASSRQLNTEAFF. DNA of the CDR3: TGCGCCAGCAGTAGACAATTGAACACTGAAGCTTTCTTT.

This chain joins TRBV23-1 and TRBJ2-2, with D tentatively TRBD2 (5 bases). TRBV23-1 is known as an ORF, though its function is uncertain. The CDR3 has 15 amino acids. V was shortened by 4 bases and J by 5 bases, with 14 bases between the two germline ends. In nucleotides, the CDR3 is TGCGCCAGCAGTCTCCGGGCCCCGGGGACCGGGGAGCTGTTTTTT. This translates into CASSLRAPGTGELFF.

The gene calls are TRBV12-5 and TRBJ2-2; 7 nucleotides agree with TRBD2. CDR1 is LGHNT and CDR2 is FRNRAP in the germline V gene. The CDR3 is made up of 16 amino acids. The ends lost 4 bases at V and 0 bases at J; junction bases unmatched: 5. The CDR3 region is CASGSRAGANTGELFF. CDR3 coding DNA: TGTGCTAGTGGTTCCAGGGCGGGAGCGAACACCGGGGAGCTGTTTTTT.

The rearrangement uses TRBV18 and TRBJ1-1, with D tentatively TRBD1 (5 bases). CDR1 and CDR2 (germline): KGHSH, LQKENI. Trimming stripped 4 bases from V and 6 bases from J, with 12 bases between. The length of the CDR3 is 13 residues. This CDR3 reads CASSLSGGAEAFF. The CDR3 bases are TGTGCCAGCTCACTGAGTGGGGGGGCTGAAGCTTTCTTT.

This clone has more than one count but fewer than ten. The chain carries TRBV5-4 and TRBJ2-3; D unclear. CDR1 is SGHNT, CDR2 YYREEE, per germline (reference sequence). This CDR3 region has 11 residues. Trimming removed 1 base from V and 6 bases from J, with 3 bases in between. The CDR3 coding sequence is TGTGCCAGCAGCTTGAAGGATACGCAGTATTTT. This sequence encodes CASSLKDTQYF.